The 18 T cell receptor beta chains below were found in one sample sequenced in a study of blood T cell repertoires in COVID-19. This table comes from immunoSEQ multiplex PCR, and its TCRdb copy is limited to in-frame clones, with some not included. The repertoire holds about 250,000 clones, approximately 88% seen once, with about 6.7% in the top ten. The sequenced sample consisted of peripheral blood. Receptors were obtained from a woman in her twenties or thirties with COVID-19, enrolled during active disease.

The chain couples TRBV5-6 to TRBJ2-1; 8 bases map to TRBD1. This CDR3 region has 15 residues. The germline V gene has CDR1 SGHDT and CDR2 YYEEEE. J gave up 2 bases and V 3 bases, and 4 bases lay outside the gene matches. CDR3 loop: CASSYRQGTYNEQFF. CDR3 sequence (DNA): TGTGCCAGCAGCTACCGACAGGGGACCTACAATGAGCAGTTCTTC. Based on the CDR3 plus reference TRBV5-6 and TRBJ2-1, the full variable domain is DAGVTQSPTHLIKTRGQQVTLRCSPKSGHDTVSWYQQALGQGPQFIFQYYEEEERQRGNFPDRFSGHQFPNYSSELNVNALLLGDSALYLCASSYRQGTYNEQFFGPGTRLTVL.

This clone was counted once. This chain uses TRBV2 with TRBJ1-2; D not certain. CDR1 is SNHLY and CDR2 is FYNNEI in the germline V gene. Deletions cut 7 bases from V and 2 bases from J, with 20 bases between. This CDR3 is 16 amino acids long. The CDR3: CASIMSVEGGNYGYTF. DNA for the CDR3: TGTGCCAGCATAATGTCGGTGGAGGGCGGCAACTATGGCTACACCTTC.

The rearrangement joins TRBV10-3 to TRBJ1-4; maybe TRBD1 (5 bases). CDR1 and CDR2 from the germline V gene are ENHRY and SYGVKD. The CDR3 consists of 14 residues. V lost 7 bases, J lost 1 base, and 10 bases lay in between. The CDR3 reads CAITSGGTNEKLFF. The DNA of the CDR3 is TGTGCCATCACTAGCGGGGGAACTAATGAAAAACTGTTTTTT.

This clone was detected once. DNA for the CDR3: TGTGCCAGTAGTAGAGAGACTAGCGGGGGCTGGACAAACACAGATACGCAGTATTTT. Translating it yields CASSRETSGGWTNTDTQYF. This chain links TRBV19 with TRBJ2-3; 12 nucleotides agree with TRBD2. The CDR3 covers 19 residues. Germline V gene lookup returns CDR1 LNHDA and CDR2 SQIVND (reference sequence). The trim removed 4 bases at V and 2 bases at J, leaving 13 bases unmatched.

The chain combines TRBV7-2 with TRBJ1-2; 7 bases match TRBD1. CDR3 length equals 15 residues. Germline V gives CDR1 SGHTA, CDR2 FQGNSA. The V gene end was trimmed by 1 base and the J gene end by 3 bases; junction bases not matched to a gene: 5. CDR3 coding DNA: TGTGCCAGCAGCTTAGTAACAGGGGTACACTATGGCTACACCTTC. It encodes CASSLVTGVHYGYTF. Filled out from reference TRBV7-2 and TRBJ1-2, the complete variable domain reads GAGVSQSPSNKVTEKGKDVELRCDPISGHTALYWYRQSLGQGLEFLIYFQGNSAPDKSGLPSDRFSAERTGGSVSTLTIQRTQQEDSAVYLCASSLVTGVHYGYTFGSGTRLTVV.

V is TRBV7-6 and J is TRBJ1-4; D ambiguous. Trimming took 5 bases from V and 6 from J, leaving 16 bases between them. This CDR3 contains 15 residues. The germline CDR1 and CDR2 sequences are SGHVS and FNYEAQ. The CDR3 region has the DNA TGTGCCAGCAGCCCCGCCGGCCTAACAGATGAAAAACTGTTTTTT. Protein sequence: CASSPAGLTDEKLFF.

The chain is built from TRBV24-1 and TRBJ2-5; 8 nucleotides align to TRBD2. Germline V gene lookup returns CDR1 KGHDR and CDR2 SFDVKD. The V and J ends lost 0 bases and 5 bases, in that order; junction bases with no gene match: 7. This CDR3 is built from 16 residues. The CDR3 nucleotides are TGTGCCACCAGTGATTTGAGTCGCGGGGGGAGCGAGACCCAGTACTTC. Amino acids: CATSDLSRGGSETQYF.

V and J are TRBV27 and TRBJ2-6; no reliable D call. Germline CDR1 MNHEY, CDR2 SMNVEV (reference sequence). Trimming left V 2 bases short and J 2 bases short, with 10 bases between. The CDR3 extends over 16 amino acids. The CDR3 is CASSLAYRAGANVLTF. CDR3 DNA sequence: TGTGCCAGCAGTTTAGCCTATCGGGCTGGGGCCAACGTCCTGACTTTC.

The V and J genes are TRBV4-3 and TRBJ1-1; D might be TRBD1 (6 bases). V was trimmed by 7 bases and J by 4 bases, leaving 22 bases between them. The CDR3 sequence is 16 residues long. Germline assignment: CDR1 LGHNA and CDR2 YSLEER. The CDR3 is CASIQNFLGGGTEAFF. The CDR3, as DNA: TGCGCCAGCATCCAGAATTTCCTGGGAGGGGGCACTGAAGCTTTCTTT.

The CDR3 sequence is CASSPQEGTEAFF. CDR3 nucleotide sequence: TGTGCCAGCTCACCACAGGAGGGCACTGAAGCTTTCTTT. The J gene is TRBJ1-1, the V gene TRBV18; D not certain. CDR3 length: 13 residues. Germline V lookup: CDR1 KGHSH, CDR2 LQKENI. V was pared by 1 base and J by 4 bases, with 7 bases between. The full variable domain, in which reference TRBV18 and TRBJ1-1 provide the parts outside the CDR3, is NAGVMQNPRHLVRRRGQEARLRCSPMKGHSHVYWYRQLPEEGLKFMVYLQKENIIDESGMPKERFSAEFPKEGPSILRIQQVVRGDSAAYFCASSPQEGTEAFFGQGTRLTVV.

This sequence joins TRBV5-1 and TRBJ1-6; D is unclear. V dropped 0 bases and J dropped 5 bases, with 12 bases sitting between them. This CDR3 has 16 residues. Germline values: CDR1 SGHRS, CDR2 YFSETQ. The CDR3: CASSLAGITNNSPLHF. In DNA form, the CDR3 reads TGCGCCAGCAGCTTGGCCGGGATCACTAATAATTCACCCCTCCACTTT.

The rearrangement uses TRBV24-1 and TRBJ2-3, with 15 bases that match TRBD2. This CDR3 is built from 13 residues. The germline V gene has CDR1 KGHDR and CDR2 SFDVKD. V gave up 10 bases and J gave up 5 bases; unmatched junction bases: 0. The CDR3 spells CATGLAGGDTQYF. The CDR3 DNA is TGTGCCACGGGACTAGCGGGAGGAGATACGCAGTATTTT.

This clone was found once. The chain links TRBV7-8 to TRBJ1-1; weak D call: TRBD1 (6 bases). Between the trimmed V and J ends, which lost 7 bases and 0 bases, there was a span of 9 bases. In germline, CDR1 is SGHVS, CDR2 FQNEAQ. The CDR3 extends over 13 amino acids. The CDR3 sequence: CASKRGLNTEAFF. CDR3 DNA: TGTGCCAGCAAAAGGGGGTTGAACACTGAAGCTTTCTTT.

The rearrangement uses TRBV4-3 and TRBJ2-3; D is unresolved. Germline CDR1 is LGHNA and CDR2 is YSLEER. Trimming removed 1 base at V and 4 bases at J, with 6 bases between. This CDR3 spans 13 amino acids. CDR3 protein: CASSQGTADTQYF. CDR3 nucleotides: TGCGCCAGCAGCCAAGGAACGGCAGATACGCAGTATTTT.

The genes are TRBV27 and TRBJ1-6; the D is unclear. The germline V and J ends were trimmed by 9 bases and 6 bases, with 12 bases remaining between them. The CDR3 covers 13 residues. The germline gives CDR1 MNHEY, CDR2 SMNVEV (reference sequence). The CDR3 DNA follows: TGTGCCAGTGGAGGGTGGGGTAATTCACCCCTCCACTTT. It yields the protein CASGGWGNSPLHF.

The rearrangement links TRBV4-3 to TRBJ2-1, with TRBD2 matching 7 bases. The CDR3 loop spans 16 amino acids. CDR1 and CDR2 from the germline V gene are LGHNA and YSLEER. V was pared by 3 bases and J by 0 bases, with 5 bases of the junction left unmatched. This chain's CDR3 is CASSQGGDSSYNEQFF. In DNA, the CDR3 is TGCGCCAGCAGCCAGGGGGGGGACTCCTCCTACAATGAGCAGTTCTTC.

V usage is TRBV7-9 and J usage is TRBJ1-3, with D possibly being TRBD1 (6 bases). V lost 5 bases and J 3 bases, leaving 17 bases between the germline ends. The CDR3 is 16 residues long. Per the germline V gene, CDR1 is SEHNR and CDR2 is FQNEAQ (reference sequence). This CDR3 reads CASSPQTGGIGNTIYF. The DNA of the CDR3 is TGTGCCAGCAGCCCACAGACGGGGGGCATTGGAAACACCATATATTTT.

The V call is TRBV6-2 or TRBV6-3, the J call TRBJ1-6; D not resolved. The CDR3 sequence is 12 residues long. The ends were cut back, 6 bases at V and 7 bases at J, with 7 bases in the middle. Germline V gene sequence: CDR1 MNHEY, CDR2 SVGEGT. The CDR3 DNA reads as TGTGCCAGCAGCCCCCCGAATTCACCCCTCCACTTT. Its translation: CASSPPNSPLHF.